This entry is about one T cell receptor beta chain. What it binds is not known. The sequencing template was cDNA reverse transcribed from extracted RNA. Data came from immunoSEQ multiplex PCR; TCRdb stores just in-frame clones and leaves some out. The repertoire has 15,000 to 20,000 clones, about 59% of them found once; the top ten carry over 6%. Trimming at V came to 5 bases and at J to 7 bases, leaving 6 bases not matched to a gene. CDR3 size: 15 residues. Per the germline V gene, CDR1 is KGHSH and CDR2 is LQKENI. Both peripheral blood and punch biopsies of lesional scalp skin were obtained from patients who had alopecia areata. These data originate in a study of CD8+ T cells in alopecia areata. On the study more broadly: The drug, oral tofacitinib, was given to treated patients at 5 to 10 mg twice daily. A 6-month off-drug phase came after tofacitinib, which had lasted 6 to 18 months.

Study-wide points: Resident alphabeta T cells of normal skin are also sequenced in scalp samples. TCRs were shared less clearly across patients than in mice, possibly for HLA-related reasons.

The sequence was collected from a human donor with alopecia areata. The sequenced sample was skin, obtained at week 0. The chain carries TRBV18 and TRBJ1-6; 9 positions agree with TRBD1. In DNA form, the CDR3 reads TGTGCCAGCTCAGCACAGGGGGCAGGGAATTCACCCCTCCACTTT. Its translation is CASSAQGAGNSPLHF.